The clone carrying this T cell receptor beta chain appeared many times. What it binds is not known. Germline CDR1 and CDR2: MDHEN and SYDVKM. The CDR3 has 16 residues. Trimming cost V 7 bases and J 4 bases, with 20 bases left between them. TCRdb fed the reads into MiXCR, producing one record per CDR3 protein. Among about 130,000 distinct CDR3 sequences listed, about 10% were seen once. This sample was included in a study of T cell repertoires in cytomegalovirus infection. General study results and limits: CMV-specific TCR beta clonotypes restricted by HLA-C dominated the ex vivo response.

Sequences were obtained from PBMCs. The receptor was derived from a human donor in good health (CMV status not recorded). Some clones in this sample may be carry-over from other donors' samples. This chain links TRBV28 with TRBJ2-1; D might be TRBD1 or TRBD2, each matching 6 bases. This CDR3 reads CASTRTKGGNYNEQFF. The CDR3, as DNA: TGTGCCAGCACCCGGACGAAGGGGGGAAATTACAATGAGCAGTTCTTC. The full variable domain, its missing parts supplied by reference TRBV28 and TRBJ2-1, is DVKVTQSSRYLVKRTGEKVFLECVQDMDHENMFWYRQDPGLGLRLIYFSYDVKMKEKGDIPEGYSVSREKKERFSLILESASTNQTSMYLCASTRTKGGNYNEQFFGPGTRLTVL.